This T cell receptor (beta chain) appears in the sequencing data of a study of blood T cell repertoires in COVID-19. Here immunoSEQ multiplex PCR was the method, and the copy in TCRdb shows in-frame clones only, minus some. This table has some 310,000 clones, nearly 90% appearing once. During active infection, Seattle patients enrolled and were then monitored through disease. The CDR3 is made up of 15 amino acids. The junction had 6 bases not matched to a gene; V was cut back by 3 bases and J by 8 bases. Germline CDR1 LGHNT, CDR2 FRNRAP. This chain joins TRBV12-5 and TRBJ2-3; 12 nucleotides match TRBD2. This sequence was found in a woman aged 40 to 50 with COVID-19, enrolled during active disease. The sequenced material came from peripheral blood. The CDR3 DNA follows: TGTGCTAGTGGTTTCCCGACTAGCGGGGGCCTTACGCAGTATTTT. Translating gives CASGFPTSGGLTQYF.